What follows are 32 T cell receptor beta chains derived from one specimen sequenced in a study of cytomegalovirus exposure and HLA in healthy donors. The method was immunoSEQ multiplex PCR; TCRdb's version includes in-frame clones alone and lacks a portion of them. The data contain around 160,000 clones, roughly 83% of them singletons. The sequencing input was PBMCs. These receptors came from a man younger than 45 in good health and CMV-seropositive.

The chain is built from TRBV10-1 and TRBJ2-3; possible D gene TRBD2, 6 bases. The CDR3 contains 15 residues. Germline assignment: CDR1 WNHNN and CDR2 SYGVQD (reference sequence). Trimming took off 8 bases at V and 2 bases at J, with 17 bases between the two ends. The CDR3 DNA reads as TGCGCCAGCTCCTCTCGGGAGACCTTCACAGATACGCAGTATTTT. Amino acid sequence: CASSSRETFTDTQYF.

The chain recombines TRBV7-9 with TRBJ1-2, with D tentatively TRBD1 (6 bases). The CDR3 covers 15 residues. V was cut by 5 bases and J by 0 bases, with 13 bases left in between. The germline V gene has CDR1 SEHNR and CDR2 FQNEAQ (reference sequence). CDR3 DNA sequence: TGTGCCAGCAGCCAAGGACAGTTGACTAACTATGGCTACACCTTC. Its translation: CASSQGQLTNYGYTF.

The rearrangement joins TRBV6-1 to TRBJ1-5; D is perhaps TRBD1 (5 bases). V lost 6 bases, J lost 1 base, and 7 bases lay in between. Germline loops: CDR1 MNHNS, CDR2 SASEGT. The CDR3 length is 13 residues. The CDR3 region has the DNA TGTGCCAGCAGACAGGACAGCAATCAGCCCCAGCATTTT. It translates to CASRQDSNQPQHF.

DNA for the CDR3: TGTGCCATCGGTCGACTAGCGGGACGCCAAGAGACCCAGTACTTC. It translates to CAIGRLAGRQETQYF. The chain recombines TRBV10-3 with TRBJ2-5, with 11 bases that match TRBD2. The CDR3 covers 15 residues. Germline V gene sequence: CDR1 ENHRY, CDR2 SYGVKD. V lost 8 bases to trimming and J lost 1 base; unmatched junction nucleotides: 6.

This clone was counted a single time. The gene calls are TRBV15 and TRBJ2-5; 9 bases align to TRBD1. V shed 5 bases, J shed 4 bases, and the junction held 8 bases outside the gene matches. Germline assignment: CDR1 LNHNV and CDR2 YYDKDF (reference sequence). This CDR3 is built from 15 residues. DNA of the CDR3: TGTGCCACCAGCGCTCCGACAGGGGGGGTAGAGACCCAGTACTTC. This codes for CATSAPTGGVETQYF.

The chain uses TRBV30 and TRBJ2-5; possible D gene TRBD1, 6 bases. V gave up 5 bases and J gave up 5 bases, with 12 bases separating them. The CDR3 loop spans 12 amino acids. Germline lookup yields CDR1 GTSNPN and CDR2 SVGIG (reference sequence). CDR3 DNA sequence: TGTGCCTGGGCAGGGGTAGTGGAGACCCAGTACTTC. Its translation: CAWAGVVETQYF.

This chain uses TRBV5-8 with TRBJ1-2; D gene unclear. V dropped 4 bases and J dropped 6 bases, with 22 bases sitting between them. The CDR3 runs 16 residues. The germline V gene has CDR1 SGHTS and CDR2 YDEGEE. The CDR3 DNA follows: TGTGCCAGCAGCAAATACAGTAGGAGCGGCCGCAATGGCTACACCTTC. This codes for CASSKYSRSGRNGYTF.

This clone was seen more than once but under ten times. DNA for the CDR3: TGTGCCAGCAGGCCAGTCTTTATGTTGAACACTGAAGCTTTCTTT. Protein product: CASRPVFMLNTEAFF. The chain recombines TRBV27 with TRBJ1-1; D ambiguous. The CDR3 length is 15 residues. Germline-derived CDR1 and CDR2 are MNHEY and SMNVEV (reference sequence). The V gene lost 6 bases and the J gene lost 0 bases, with 14 bases spanning the gap.

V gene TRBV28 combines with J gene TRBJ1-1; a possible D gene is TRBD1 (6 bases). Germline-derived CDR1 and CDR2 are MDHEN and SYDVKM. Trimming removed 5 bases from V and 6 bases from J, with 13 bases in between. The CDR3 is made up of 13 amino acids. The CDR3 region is CASSKTGSAEAFF. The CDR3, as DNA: TGTGCCAGCAGTAAAACAGGGAGCGCTGAAGCTTTCTTT. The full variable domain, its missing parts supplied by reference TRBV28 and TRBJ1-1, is DVKVTQSSRYLVKRTGEKVFLECVQDMDHENMFWYRQDPGLGLRLIYFSYDVKMKEKGDIPEGYSVSREKKERFSLILESASTNQTSMYLCASSKTGSAEAFFGQGTRLTVV.

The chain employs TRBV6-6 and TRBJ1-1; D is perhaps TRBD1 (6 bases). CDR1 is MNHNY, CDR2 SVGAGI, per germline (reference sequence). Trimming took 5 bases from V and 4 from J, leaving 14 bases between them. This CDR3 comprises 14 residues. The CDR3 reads CASSKQGVGTEAFF. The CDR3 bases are TGTGCCAGCAGTAAACAGGGTGTCGGCACTGAAGCTTTCTTT.

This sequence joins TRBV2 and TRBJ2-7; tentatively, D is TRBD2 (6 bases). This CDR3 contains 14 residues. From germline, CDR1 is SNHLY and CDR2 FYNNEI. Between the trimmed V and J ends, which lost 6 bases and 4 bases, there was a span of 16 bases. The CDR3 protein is CASRKGRDSYEQYF. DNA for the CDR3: TGTGCCAGCAGGAAGGGCAGGGACTCTTACGAGCAGTACTTC.

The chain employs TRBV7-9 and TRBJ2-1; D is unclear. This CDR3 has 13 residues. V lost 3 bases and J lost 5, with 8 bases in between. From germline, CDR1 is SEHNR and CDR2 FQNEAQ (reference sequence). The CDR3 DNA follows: TGTGCCAGCAGCTTTTTACAGAACAATGAGCAGTTCTTC. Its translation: CASSFLQNNEQFF.

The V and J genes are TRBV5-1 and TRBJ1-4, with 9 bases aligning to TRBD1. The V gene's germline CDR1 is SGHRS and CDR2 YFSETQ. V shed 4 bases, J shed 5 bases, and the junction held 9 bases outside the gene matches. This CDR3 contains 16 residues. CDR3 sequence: CASSNRRDRANEKLFF. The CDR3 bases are TGCGCCAGCAGCAACCGGAGGGACAGGGCAAATGAAAAACTGTTTTTT.

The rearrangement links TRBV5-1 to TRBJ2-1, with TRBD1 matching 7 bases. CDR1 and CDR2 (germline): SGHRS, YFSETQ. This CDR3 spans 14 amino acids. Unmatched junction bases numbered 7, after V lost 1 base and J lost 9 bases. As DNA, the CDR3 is TGCGCCAGCAGCTTGCGGCAGGGGGTGGTTGAGCAGTTCTTC. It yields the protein CASSLRQGVVEQFF.

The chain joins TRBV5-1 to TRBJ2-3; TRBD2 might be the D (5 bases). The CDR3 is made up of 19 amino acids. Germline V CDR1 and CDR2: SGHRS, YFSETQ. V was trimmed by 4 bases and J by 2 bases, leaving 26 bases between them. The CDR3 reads CASSRPSLYDGGDTDTQYF. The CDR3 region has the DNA TGCGCCAGCAGCAGACCGAGTTTATATGACGGAGGCGACACAGATACGCAGTATTTT.

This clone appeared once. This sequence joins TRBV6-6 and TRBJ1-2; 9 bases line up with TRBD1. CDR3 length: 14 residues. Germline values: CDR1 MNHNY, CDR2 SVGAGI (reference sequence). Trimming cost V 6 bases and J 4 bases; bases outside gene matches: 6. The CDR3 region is CASRPGQGIYGYTF. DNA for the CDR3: TGTGCCAGCAGACCAGGACAGGGGATCTATGGCTACACCTTC.

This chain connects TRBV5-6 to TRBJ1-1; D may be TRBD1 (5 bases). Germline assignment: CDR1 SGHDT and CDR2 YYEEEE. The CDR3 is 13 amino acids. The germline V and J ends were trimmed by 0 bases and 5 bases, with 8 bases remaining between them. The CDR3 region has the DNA TGTGCCAGCAGCTTGGGGGCAGGGACTGAAGCTTTCTTT. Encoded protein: CASSLGAGTEAFF. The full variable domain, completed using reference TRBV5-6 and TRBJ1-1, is DAGVTQSPTHLIKTRGQQVTLRCSPKSGHDTVSWYQQALGQGPQFIFQYYEEEERQRGNFPDRFSGHQFPNYSSELNVNALLLGDSALYLCASSLGAGTEAFFGQGTRLTVV.

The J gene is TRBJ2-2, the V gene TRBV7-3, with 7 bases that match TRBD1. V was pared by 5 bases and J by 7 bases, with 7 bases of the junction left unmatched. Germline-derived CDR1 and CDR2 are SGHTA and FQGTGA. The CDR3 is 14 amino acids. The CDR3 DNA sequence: TGTGCCAGCAGCGTAGGGGGCCTGGGCGGGGAGCTGTTTTTT. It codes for CASSVGGLGGELFF.

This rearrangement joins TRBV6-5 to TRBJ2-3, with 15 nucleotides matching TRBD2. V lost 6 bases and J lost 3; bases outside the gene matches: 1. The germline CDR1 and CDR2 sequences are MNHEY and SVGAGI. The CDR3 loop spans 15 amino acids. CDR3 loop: CASRGTSGRTDTQYF. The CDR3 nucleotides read TGTGCCAGCAGGGGGACTAGCGGGAGGACAGATACGCAGTATTTT.

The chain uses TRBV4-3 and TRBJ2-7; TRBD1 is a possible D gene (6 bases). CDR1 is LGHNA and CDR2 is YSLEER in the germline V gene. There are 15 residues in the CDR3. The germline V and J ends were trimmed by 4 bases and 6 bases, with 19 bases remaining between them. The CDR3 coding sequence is TGCGCCAGCAGCCGGCAGGGGACCGCCCAAGGCGAGCAGTACTTC. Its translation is CASSRQGTAQGEQYF.

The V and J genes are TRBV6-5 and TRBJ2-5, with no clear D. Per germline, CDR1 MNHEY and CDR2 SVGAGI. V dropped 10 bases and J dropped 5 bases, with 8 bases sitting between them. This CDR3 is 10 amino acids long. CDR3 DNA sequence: TGTGCCATTGGTAGCGAGACCCAGTACTTC. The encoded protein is CAIGSETQYF.

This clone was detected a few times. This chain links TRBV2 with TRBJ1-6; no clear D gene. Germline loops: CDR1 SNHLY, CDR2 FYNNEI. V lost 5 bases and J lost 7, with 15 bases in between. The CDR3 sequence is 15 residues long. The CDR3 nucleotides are TGTGCCAGCAGTTCGGACTTCTTGGGGAATTCACCCCTCCACTTT. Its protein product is CASSSDFLGNSPLHF.

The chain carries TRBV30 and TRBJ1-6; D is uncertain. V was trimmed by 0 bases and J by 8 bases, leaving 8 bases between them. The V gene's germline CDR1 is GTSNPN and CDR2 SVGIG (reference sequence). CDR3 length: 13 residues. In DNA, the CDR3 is TGTGCCTGGAGTGTGACCGCGGATTCACCCCTCCACTTT. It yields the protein CAWSVTADSPLHF.

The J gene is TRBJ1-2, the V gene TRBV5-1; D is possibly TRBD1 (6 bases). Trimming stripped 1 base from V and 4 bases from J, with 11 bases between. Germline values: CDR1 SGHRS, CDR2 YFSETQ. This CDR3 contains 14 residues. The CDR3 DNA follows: TGCGCCAGCAGCTTGTCAGACAGGAGCTATGGCTACACCTTC. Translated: CASSLSDRSYGYTF.

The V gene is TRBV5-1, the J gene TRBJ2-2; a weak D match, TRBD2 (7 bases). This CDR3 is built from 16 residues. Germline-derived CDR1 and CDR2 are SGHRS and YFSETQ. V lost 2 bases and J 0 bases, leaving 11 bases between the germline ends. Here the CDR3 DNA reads TGCGCCAGCAGCTTAGGGGGGAGGGCGAACACCGGGGAGCTGTTTTTT. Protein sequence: CASSLGGRANTGELFF. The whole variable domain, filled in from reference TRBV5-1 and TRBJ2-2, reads KAGVTQTPRYLIKTRGQQVTLSCSPISGHRSVSWYQQTPGQGLQFLFEYFSETQRNKGNFPGRFSGRQFSNSRSEMNVSTLELGDSALYLCASSLGGRANTGELFFGEGSRLTVL.

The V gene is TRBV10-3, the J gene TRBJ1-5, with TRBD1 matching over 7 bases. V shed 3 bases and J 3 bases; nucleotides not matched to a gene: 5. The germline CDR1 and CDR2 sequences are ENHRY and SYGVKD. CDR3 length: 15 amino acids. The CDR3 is CAISEGQALNQPQHF. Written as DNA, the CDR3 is TGTGCCATCAGTGAAGGACAGGCCCTCAATCAGCCCCAGCATTTT.

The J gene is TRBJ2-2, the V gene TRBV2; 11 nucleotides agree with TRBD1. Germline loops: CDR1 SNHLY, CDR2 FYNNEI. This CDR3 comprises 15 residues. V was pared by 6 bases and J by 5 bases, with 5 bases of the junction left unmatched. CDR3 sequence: CASRRGTGGTGELFF. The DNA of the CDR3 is TGTGCCAGCAGGAGAGGGACAGGGGGGACCGGGGAGCTGTTTTTT.

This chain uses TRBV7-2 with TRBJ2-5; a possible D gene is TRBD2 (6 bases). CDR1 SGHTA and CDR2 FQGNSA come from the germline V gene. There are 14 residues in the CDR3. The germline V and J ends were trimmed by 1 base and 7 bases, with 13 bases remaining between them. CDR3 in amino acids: CASSLGTGEGTQYF. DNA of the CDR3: TGTGCCAGCAGCTTAGGGACGGGGGAAGGGACCCAGTACTTC.

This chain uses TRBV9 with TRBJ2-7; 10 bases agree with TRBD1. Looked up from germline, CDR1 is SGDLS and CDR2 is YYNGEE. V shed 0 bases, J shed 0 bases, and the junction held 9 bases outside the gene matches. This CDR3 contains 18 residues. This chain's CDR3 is CASSVGTGGSRASYEQYF. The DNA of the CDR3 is TGTGCCAGCAGCGTAGGGACAGGGGGATCCAGAGCCTCCTACGAGCAGTACTTC.

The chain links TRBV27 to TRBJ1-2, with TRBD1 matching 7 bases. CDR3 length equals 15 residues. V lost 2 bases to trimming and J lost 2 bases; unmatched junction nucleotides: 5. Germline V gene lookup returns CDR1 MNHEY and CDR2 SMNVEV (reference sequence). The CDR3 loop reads CASSLRDRPNYGYTF. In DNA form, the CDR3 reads TGTGCCAGCAGTTTACGGGACAGACCAAACTATGGCTACACCTTC.

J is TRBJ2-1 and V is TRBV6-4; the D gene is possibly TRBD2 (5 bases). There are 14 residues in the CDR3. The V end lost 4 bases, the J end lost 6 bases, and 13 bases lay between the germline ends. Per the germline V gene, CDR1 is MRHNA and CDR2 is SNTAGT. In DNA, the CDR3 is TGTGCCAGCAGTGTAGGACTGAATTCCAATGAGCAGTTCTTC. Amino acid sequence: CASSVGLNSNEQFF.

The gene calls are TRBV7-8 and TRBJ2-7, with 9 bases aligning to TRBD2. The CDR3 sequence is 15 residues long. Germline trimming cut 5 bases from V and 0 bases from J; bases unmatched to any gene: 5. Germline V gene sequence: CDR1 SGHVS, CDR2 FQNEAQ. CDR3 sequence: CASSKSGRRSYEQYF. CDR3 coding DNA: TGTGCCAGCAGCAAAAGCGGGAGGCGCTCCTACGAGCAGTACTTC. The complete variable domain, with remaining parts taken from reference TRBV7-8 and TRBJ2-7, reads GAGVSQSPRYKVAKRGQDVALRCDPISGHVSLFWYQQALGQGPEFLTYFQNEAQLDKSGLPSDRFFAERPEGSVSTLKIQRTQQEDSAVYLCASSKSGRRSYEQYFGPGTRLTVT.